This TCR beta chain was identified in a study of T cells in localized non-small cell lung cancer. Study-wide points: Blood T cell density predicted longer survival; adjacent-lung clonality, shorter. Exceeding tumor, uninvolved adjacent lung had the highest T cell clonality. Only one tumor region went through sequencing, so heterogeneity may still be there. Detection in adjacent lung was observed for a median roughly 55 of the top 100 tumor clones.

In the case of this clone: The antigen is not known. Within the sample, other DNA sequences also encode this same CDR3.

The germline V and J ends were trimmed by 2 bases and 4 bases, with 6 bases remaining between them. The CDR3 runs 13 residues. Germline-derived CDR1 and CDR2 are MDHEN and SYDVKM. Generated by immunoSEQ multiplex PCR, the TCRdb table keeps only in-frame clones and is missing some. This table holds over 8,500 clones, around 82% found once. The source material was peripheral blood mononuclear cells, sampled before any cancer treatment. The TCR originated in an older female donor with stage II lung adenocarcinoma. The rearrangement uses TRBV28 and TRBJ1-5; D not certain. The CDR3 DNA reads TGTGCCAGCAGTTTACGGAGTAATCAGCCCCAGCATTTT. It encodes CASSLRSNQPQHF.